Sequencing of this TCR beta chain was carried out in a study of OX40 agonist ivuxolimab in advanced cancers. Regarding the study in general: Ivuxolimab, which targeted the costimulatory receptor OX40 (CD134), was an agonistic, fully human IgG2 monoclonal antibody. A male proportion of 75% to 85% and a mean age of roughly 55 years, ranging from roughly 23 to 90, were recorded for the dose-escalation cohort. Intravenous ivuxolimab was administered to patients every 2 weeks at six dose levels: 0.01, 0.1, 0.3, 1.5, 3 and 10 mg/kg. The purpose of peripheral TCRbeta sequencing was to test whether ivuxolimab changed TCR sequence diversity and led to clonal T-cell expansion. The monotherapy dose-escalation portion (N of about 50 patients) of the phase I ivuxolimab trial is reported in the paper. Of the approximately 54 dose-escalation patients, hepatocellular carcinoma was present in about 20, melanoma in approximately 15, renal cell carcinoma in 9 and head and neck cancer in 9. Patients were allowed to have had prior anti-PD-1, anti-PD-L1 or anti-CTLA-4 therapy, and roughly 40% of the dose-escalation patients had previously received checkpoint inhibitors. Three dose-escalation patients achieved partial responses, one with hepatocellular carcinoma and two with cutaneous melanoma.

Taken from the germline V gene, the CDR1 and CDR2 loops are SGHTA and FQGTGA. Relative to germline, V is missing 4 bases and J is missing 2 bases, with 5 bases of the junction outside any gene match. The CDR3 measures 15 amino acids from cysteine to phenylalanine. Solely the CDR3 DNA is kept, with 45 bases framed from the first base. Patients with a history of autoimmune disease or receiving systemic immunosuppression were excluded from the trial. Peripheral blood for TCR sequencing was collected from all dose cohorts at baseline, on cycle 4 day 1, and on cycle 7 day 1. Samples were obtained from an open-label, multicenter, first-in-human phase I dose-escalation trial of ivuxolimab. The trial enrolled adults with locally advanced or metastatic head and neck squamous cell, hepatocellular, melanoma or renal cell carcinoma. Before TCR sequencing, CD4+ T cells and CD8+ T cells were sorted from peripheral blood as separate populations.

For sequencing of the TCRbeta CDR3 region, genomic DNA was extracted from the sorted cells. The immunoSEQ Assay was used for sequencing of TCRbeta CDR3 regions. TCRdb re-hosts the immuneACCESS table, in-frame sequences only. Its copies lack some clones; in the studies checked, an unresolved V gene accounts for under half of them, and the cause for the rest is not known. For this sample the table gives roughly 100,000 clones, of which approximately 95% were detected only once. The ten largest account for around 2% of the sample. Comments on this clone: The clone's antigen remains unknown. No qualities accompany the bases; no much larger clone lies one base away.

Paper-wide results and their limitations: After ivuxolimab, expanded clones were on average more numerous among CD8+ T cells than among CD4+ T cells. At doses of 0.1 to 3.0 mg/kg, clonal expansion of both CD4+ and CD8+ blood T cells was observed from baseline to week 6. The antigen specificity of the peripheral T cells that underwent clonal expansion was not determined. Low levels of normalized T-cell clonal expansion were also seen in some nonresponding patients. In partial responders in the 0.1-3.0 mg/kg groups, normalized peripheral clonal expansion was found to be among the lowest, especially among CD8+ T cells.

The V gene is TRBV7-3 and the J gene is TRBJ2-1, and 7 junction bases match TRBD2. This receptor was obtained from an adult with an advanced solid tumor such as melanoma, head and neck, liver or kidney cancer. Here the sequenced sample was CD4+ or CD8+ T cells sorted from blood, taken in a trial of the OX40 agonist ivuxolimab. Read as DNA, the sequence is TGTGCCAGCAGCTCAAAGCGGGAACCCTACAATGAGCAGTTCTTC. Its amino acids are CASSSKREPYNEQFF.